These T cell receptor beta chains were read from a single sample in a study of PD-L1 blockade in urothelial cancer. TCRdb's copy holds only in-frame clones and misses some; the assay was immunoSEQ multiplex PCR. The table shows 95,000 or so clones, with 87% occurring only once. Sequenced material: PBMCs, taken around atezolizumab (anti-PD-L1) treatment. These receptors were taken from a man in his 60s with urothelial cancer. Each CDR3 is given with its conserved first and last residue. The D gene is left open where the match is weak. Rows give clone size only sometimes, using once, few, many, or a class for an expanded clone.

>.|.|TRBV14|TRBJ2-3
TGTGCCAGCAGCCGGGAGGATACGCAGTATTTT
CASSREDTQYF
>.|.|TRBV29-1|TRBJ1-2
TGCAGCGTTAAACAGGCTGCCTATGGCTACACCTTC
CSVKQAAYGYTF
>TRBD2|.|TRBV6-5|TRBJ2-7
TGTGCCAGCAGGAGACTAGCGGGGAACTACGAGCAGTACTTC
CASRRLAGNYEQYF
>.|.|TRBV6-1|TRBJ2-4
TGTGCCAGCAGTGAATCCGGGACTCCAAACATTCAGTACTTC
CASSESGTPNIQYF
>TRBD1|few|TRBV19|TRBJ1-1
TGTGCCAGTAGCCAAACAGGGGGCACTGAAGCTTTCTTT
CASSQTGGTEAFF
>.|once|TRBV7-3|TRBJ2-6
TGTGCCAGCAGCTTAGGGGGGAGCTCTGGGGCCAACGTCCTGACTTTC
CASSLGGSSGANVLTF
>.|once|TRBV18|TRBJ2-5
TGTGCCAGCTCACCCGGGACATCCCAAGAGACCCAGTACTTC
CASSPGTSQETQYF
>.|.|TRBV6-6|TRBJ1-3
TGTGCCAGCAGTTATCGGGTTTCTGGAAACACCATATATTTT
CASSYRVSGNTIYF
>.|once|TRBV15|TRBJ2-5
TGTGCCACCGGGGTGGGGGCCGGGACCCAGTACTTC
CATGVGAGTQYF
>TRBD2|.|TRBV7-9|TRBJ2-7
TGTGCCAGCAGCGCCGGGACTAGCGAAGCTTGGGAGCAGTACTTC
CASSAGTSEAWEQYF
>TRBD2|.|TRBV27|TRBJ2-7
TGTGCCAGCAGTCCCCTCCCTAGCGGGGTATCCTACGAGCAGTACTTC
CASSPLPSGVSYEQYF
>.|.|TRBV7-3|TRBJ2-4
TGTGCCAGCAGCTTATGGAGTACGGGGAAACAAAACATTCAGTACTTC
CASSLWSTGKQNIQYF
>.|.|TRBV27|TRBJ2-3
TGTGCCAGCAGTCCCTTAATCCTGGATACGCAGTATTTT
CASSPLILDTQYF
>TRBD1|once|TRBV11-3|TRBJ1-1
TGTGCCAGCACCCGGGACAGAATGAACACTGAAGCTTTCTTT
CASTRDRMNTEAFF
>TRBD2|.|TRBV6-5|TRBJ2-3
TGTGCCAGCAGTTACATCGCTAGCGGGGGCACAGATACGCAGTATTTT
CASSYIASGGTDTQYF